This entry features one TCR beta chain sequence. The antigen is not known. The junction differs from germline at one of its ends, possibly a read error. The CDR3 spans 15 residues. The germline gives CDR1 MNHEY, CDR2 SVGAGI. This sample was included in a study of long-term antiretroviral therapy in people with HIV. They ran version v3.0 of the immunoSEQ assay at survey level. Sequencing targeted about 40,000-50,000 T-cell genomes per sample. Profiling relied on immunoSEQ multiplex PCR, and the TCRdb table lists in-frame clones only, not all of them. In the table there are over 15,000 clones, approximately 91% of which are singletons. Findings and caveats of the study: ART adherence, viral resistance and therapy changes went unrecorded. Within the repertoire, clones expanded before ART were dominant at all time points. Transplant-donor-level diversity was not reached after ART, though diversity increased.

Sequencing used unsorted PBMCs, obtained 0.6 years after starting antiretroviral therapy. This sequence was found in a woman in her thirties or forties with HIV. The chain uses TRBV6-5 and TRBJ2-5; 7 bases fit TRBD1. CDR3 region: CASSWNRGDQETQYF. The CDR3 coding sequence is TGTGCCAGTAGTTGGAACAGGGGCGACCAAGAGACCCAGTACTTC.